A selection of T cell receptor beta chains follows, all from one sample in a study of PD-1 blockade in classical Hodgkin lymphoma. The repertoire was sequenced with immunoSEQ multiplex PCR; TCRdb's copy has only in-frame clones and lacks some. Of 43,000 or so clones listed, about 77% are singletons. This material consisted of peripheral blood mononuclear cells (PBMCs), taken before the fourth cycle of nivolumab. The receptors originated from a human donor with classical Hodgkin lymphoma. Both conserved end residues are part of each CDR3. The D gene is left open where the match is weak. Size is stated for part of the rows, as once, few or many counts, or as a class when the clone is expanded.

j_call,v_call,d_call,clone_size,cdr3_aa,cdr3_nt
TRBJ1-3,TRBV5-1,.,.,CASSAQGRGNTIYF,TGCGCCAGTTCGGCACAGGGAAGAGGAAACACCATATATTTT
TRBJ1-4,TRBV28,.,.,CASITPGATNEKLFF,TGTGCCAGCATCACCCCAGGGGCAACTAATGAAAAACTGTTTTTT
TRBJ2-5,TRBV5-1,.,.,CASSFEGGRAQYF,TGCGCCAGCAGCTTTGAGGGTGGCCGGGCCCAGTACTTC
TRBJ2-7,TRBV18,.,.,CASSPAANYEQYF,TGTGCCAGCTCACCGGCAGCCAACTACGAGCAGTACTTC
TRBJ1-6,TRBV6-1,.,few,CASIDRYSPLHF,TGTGCCAGCATAGACAGGTATTCACCCCTCCACTTT
TRBJ1-4,TRBV2,.,.,CASSADRIATNEKLFF,TGTGCCAGCAGTGCGGACAGAATTGCAACTAATGAAAAACTGTTTTTT
TRBJ2-7,TRBV7-9,TRBD1,.,CASSSWGTGGEYEQYF,TGTGCCAGCAGCTCCTGGGGGACAGGGGGCGAGTACGAGCAGTACTTC
TRBJ2-7,TRBV29-1,TRBD1,.,CSVEEQQGAGEQYF,TGCAGCGTTGAAGAGCAACAGGGGGCGGGTGAGCAGTACTTC
TRBJ2-3,TRBV6-6,.,.,CASSSPADADTQYF,TGTGCCAGCAGTTCCCCCGCGGATGCAGATACGCAGTATTTT
TRBJ1-1,TRBV19,.,.,CASSPQGLAAFF,TGTGCCAGTAGCCCCCAGGGCCTGGCAGCTTTCTTT
TRBJ1-4,TRBV6-6,.,few,CASSYSGDATNEKLFF,TGTGCCAGCAGTTACTCCGGGGATGCAACTAATGAAAAACTGTTTTTT
TRBJ1-4,TRBV29-1,.,few,CSVERQENEKLFF,TGCAGCGTTGAAAGGCAGGAGAATGAAAAACTGTTTTTT
TRBJ2-1,TRBV19,.,.,CASSIGGGVYNEQFF,TGTGCCAGTAGTATAGGAGGGGGTGTCTACAATGAGCAGTTCTTC
TRBJ1-2,TRBV19,TRBD1,.,CASSIASTGSAGYTF,TGTGCCAGTAGTATAGCTTCGACAGGGAGTGCTGGCTACACCTTC
TRBJ2-7,TRBV20-1,.,.,CSASDSYEQYF,TGCAGTGCTTCGGACAGCTACGAGCAGTACTTC
TRBJ1-3,TRBV7-2,.,.,CASSLGSGNTIYF,TGTGCCAGCAGCTTGGGATCTGGAAACACCATATATTTT
TRBJ1-3,TRBV18,.,few,CASSATGSNSGNTIYF,TGTGCCAGCTCAGCCACAGGGTCTAACTCTGGAAACACCATATATTTT
TRBJ1-2,TRBV12-5,TRBD1,.,CASGLVPGQGYPGYTF,TGTGCTAGTGGTTTGGTACCGGGACAGGGATATCCTGGCTACACCTTC
TRBJ1-6,TRBV6-5,TRBD1,.,CASSLDRGSSPLHF,TGTGCCAGCAGTTTGGACAGGGGGAGTTCACCCCTCCACTTT
TRBJ2-1,TRBV6-6,.,once,CASSYTGTQMTGEQFF,TGTGCCAGCAGTTACACCGGGACTCAGATGACCGGTGAGCAGTTCTTC
TRBJ1-1,TRBV18,.,.,CASSPAVNTEAFF,TGTGCCAGCTCACCGGCCGTGAACACTGAAGCTTTCTTT
TRBJ1-3,TRBV5-1,.,.,CASSLSTYSGNTIYF,TGCGCCAGCAGCTTGTCTACATACTCTGGAAACACCATATATTTT
TRBJ1-5,TRBV27,.,.,CASSLSGGTAQHF,TGTGCCAGCAGTTTATCGGGGGGTACGGCCCAGCATTTT
TRBJ1-1,TRBV19,.,.,CASSPISSKGAFF,TGTGCCAGTAGTCCCATTTCGTCCAAAGGAGCTTTCTTT
TRBJ2-7,TRBV18,TRBD2,.,CASSLGLYEQYF,TGTGCCAGCTCACTGGGACTATACGAGCAGTACTTC
TRBJ1-6,TRBV19,TRBD1,once,CASTWDSTYNSPLHF,TGTGCCAGTACTTGGGACAGTACCTATAATTCACCCCTCCACTTT
TRBJ1-2,TRBV5-1,TRBD1,.,CASSLVPRGPINYGYTF,TGCGCCAGCAGCTTGGTACCCAGGGGGCCGATCAACTATGGCTACACCTTC
TRBJ1-2,TRBV7-9,.,.,CASSQSAGLMGYTF,TGTGCCAGCAGCCAGTCGGCAGGACTTATGGGCTACACCTTC
TRBJ1-2,TRBV7-2,.,.,CASSPGRNYGYTF,TGTGCCAGCAGCCCCGGCCGGAACTATGGCTACACCTTC
TRBJ2-5,TRBV10-3,.,.,CAISESTDAGAGETQYF,TGTGCCATCAGTGAGTCGACGGATGCGGGCGCTGGGGAGACCCAGTACTTC
TRBJ2-2,TRBV14,TRBD2,.,CASSRRSSGVYTGELFF,TGTGCCAGCAGCCGGCGGTCCAGCGGGGTGTACACCGGGGAGCTGTTTTTT
TRBJ1-1,TRBV5-6,.,.,CATSLLRLTGMETEAFF,TGTGCCACATCTCTCCTACGATTAACAGGGATGGAGACTGAAGCTTTCTTT
TRBJ2-2,TRBV25-1,.,once,CASSKSVRNTGELFF,TGTGCCAGCAGTAAATCAGTGAGGAACACCGGGGAGCTGTTTTTT
TRBJ2-7,TRBV6-6,TRBD1,few,CASSYSIQQGANEQYF,TGTGCCAGCAGTTACTCGATCCAACAGGGGGCTAACGAGCAGTACTTC